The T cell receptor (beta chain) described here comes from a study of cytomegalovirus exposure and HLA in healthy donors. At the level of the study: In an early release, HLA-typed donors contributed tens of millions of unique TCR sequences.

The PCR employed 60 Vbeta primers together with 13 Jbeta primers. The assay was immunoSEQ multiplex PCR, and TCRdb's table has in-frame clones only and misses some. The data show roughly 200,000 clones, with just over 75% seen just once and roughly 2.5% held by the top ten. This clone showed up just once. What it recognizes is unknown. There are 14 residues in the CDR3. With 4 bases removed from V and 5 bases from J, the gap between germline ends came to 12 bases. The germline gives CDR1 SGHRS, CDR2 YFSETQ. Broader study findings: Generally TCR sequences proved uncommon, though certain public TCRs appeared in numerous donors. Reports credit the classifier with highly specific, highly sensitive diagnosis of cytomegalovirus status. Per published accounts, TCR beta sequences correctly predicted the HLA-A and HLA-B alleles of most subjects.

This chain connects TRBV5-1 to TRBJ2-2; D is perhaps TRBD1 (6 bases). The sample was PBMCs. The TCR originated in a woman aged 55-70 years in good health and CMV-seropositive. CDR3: CASSPDSTTGELFF. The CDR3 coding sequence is TGCGCCAGCAGCCCGGACAGTACTACCGGGGAGCTGTTTTTT.